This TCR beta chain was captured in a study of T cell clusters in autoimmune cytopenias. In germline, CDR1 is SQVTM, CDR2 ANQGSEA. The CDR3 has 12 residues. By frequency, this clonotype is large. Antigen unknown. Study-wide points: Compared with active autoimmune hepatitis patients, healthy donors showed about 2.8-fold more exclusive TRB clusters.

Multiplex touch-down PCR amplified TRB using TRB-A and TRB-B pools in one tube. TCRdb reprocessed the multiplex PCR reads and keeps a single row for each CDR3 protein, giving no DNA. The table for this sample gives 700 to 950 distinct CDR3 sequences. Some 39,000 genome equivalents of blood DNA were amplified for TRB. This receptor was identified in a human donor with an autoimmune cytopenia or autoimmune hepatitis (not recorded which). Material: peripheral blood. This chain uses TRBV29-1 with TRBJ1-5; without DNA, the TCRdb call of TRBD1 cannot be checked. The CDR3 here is CSVGEQGGPQHF. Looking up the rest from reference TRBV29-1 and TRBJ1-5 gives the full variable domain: SAVISQKPSRDICQRGTSLTIQCQVDSQVTMMFWYRQQPGQSLTLIATANQGSEATYESGFVIDKFPISRPNLTFSTLTVSNMSPEDSSIYLCSVGEQGGPQHFGDGTRLSIL.